This T cell receptor (beta chain) is from a study of blood T cells in healthy people across ages (dated by TCRdb to about 2015). Context from the whole study: In model experiments, roughly one uniquely barcoded TCR beta cDNA molecule per two T cells was captured by template switching. Using deep sequencing normalized with unique cDNA molecular identifiers, the study measured how TCR beta repertoire diversity changes with age. The donors were divided into four age groups: young (average roughly 15 years), middle-aged (almost 40), aged (approximately 59) and long-lived (about 90). To avoid experimental bias, donors of different ages were randomly spread across the sequencing lanes. For two donors (one aged 18 to 30 and one aged 80 or older), the study analyzed two additional independent replicas of 1 million unique cDNA reads from the same blood draw.

The donors were about 40 Caucasian individuals from Russia, aged 6 to 90 years, who were systemically healthy. Each donor gave about 9.7 milliliters of peripheral blood, drawn into EDTA-treated Vacutainer tubes. PBMCs were isolated by Ficoll-Paque density-gradient centrifugation, with at least 6 million obtained per sample. Trizol reagent was used to extract total RNA from the PBMCs, yielding at least 5 micrograms per sample. For every donor, an aliquot of PBMCs went through flow cytometry to measure the percentages of naive CD45RAhigh/CD27high T cells. On the study overall, not on this receptor specifically: A strong correlation was found between observed TCR beta diversity and the percentage of naive T cells measured by flow cytometry. Observed TCR beta diversity per million T cells fell roughly linearly with age, and a significant reduction was already apparent by age roughly 40. The CMV infection status of donors was not known, potentially confounding age-related changes in expanded clonotypes. Compared with the aged group, the long-lived group had more naive CD4+ T cells, fewer expanded clones and increased TCR diversity, suggesting age selection. Estimates of total diversity from one million sequenced T cells were regarded as lower bounds and underestimates. Because profiling used bulk unsorted PBMCs, naive and antigen-experienced compartments could not be compared conclusively.

In this sample, this clonotype turned up many times. No antigen is known for it. The input lacks base qualities; no much larger clone sits a single base away. CDR1 ENHRY and CDR2 SYGVKD were looked up in the germline V gene. V gives up 10 bases and J gives up 2 bases, and the segment between their germline ends measures 18 bases. CDR3 length: 14 amino acids, cysteine to phenylalanine. Left in the record is the CDR3 DNA by itself, 42 bases read in frame from the first base. The library was produced with 5' RACE. The instrument was an Illumina HiSeq 2500. A second roughly 7 to 12 cycle PCR used a sample-barcoded 5' primer and a J-beta primer mix. A template-switch 5' adaptor carrying 12 random nucleotides introduced a unique molecular identifier onto each TCR beta cDNA molecule. At least 2.5 million CDR3-containing paired-end reads were obtained from each sample. First-strand cDNA synthesis was performed from all RNA using the Mint cDNA synthesis kit, with priming by a TRBC-specific oligonucleotide. After uracil-DNA glycosylase treatment, a first 18-cycle PCR used universal primers M1SS and BC2_uni_R on all cDNA. The authors processed their data as follows. Each sample was normalized by randomly selecting 1 million high-quality reads, each carrying a distinct molecular identifier. Instead of being binned into consensus sequences, reads that shared molecular identifiers were thrown out. CDR3 identification, clonotype clustering and error correction used MiTCR with a Q25 quality threshold and the strictest error-elimination algorithm. A nonparametric unseen species model using Euler transformation provided a lower-bound estimate of total TCR beta diversity. TCRdb reprocessing: public reads trimmed at Q25 with fastp, clones called with MiXCR, in-frame beta chains kept. Every distinct CDR3 protein forms one entry, paired with its most common genes and DNA. TCRdb's processing, not the authors', yielded these V and J calls. The sample contains about 1.6 million distinct CDR3 sequences, almost 35% of them found a single time. 11% of the sample is held by the ten biggest clonotypes.

This receptor chain uses TRBV10-3 and TRBJ2-7, with the D call perhaps TRBD1 or TRBD2, as 5 bases match in each case. Material: blood. The receptor comes from a woman under 40 in good health. The CDR3 has the sequence CATPRGVGTYEQYF. DNA sequence: TGTGCCACCCCAAGGGGAGTAGGTACCTACGAGCAGTACTTC.